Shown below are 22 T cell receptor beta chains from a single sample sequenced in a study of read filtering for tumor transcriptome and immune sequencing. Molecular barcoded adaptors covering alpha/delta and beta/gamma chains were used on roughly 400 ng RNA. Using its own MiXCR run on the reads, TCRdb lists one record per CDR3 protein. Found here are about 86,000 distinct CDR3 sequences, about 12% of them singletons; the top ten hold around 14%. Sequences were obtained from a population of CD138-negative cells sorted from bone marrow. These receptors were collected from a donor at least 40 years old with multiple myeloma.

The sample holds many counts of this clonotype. CDR3 in DNA: TGTGCCAGTAGTAGTGGTGCCACTGAAGCTTTCTTT. This gives the protein CASSSGATEAFF. The chain carries TRBV19 and TRBJ1-1; D is unclear. Germline V gene lookup returns CDR1 LNHDA and CDR2 SQIVND (reference sequence). The length of the CDR3 is 12 residues. V lost 4 bases and J lost 4, with 7 bases in between. The variable domain in full, completed from reference TRBV19 and TRBJ1-1, reads DGGITQSPKYLFRKEGQNVTLSCEQNLNHDAMYWYRQDPGQGLRLIYYSQIVNDFQKGDIAEGYSVSREKKESFPLTVTSAQKNPTAFYLCASSSGATEAFFGQGTRLTVV.

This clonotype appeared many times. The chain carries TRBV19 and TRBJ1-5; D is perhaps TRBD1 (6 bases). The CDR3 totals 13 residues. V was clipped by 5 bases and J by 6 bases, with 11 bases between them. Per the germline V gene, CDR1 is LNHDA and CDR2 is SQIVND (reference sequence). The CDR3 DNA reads TGTGCCAGTAGTGCACAGGGTAGTCAGCCCCAGCATTTT. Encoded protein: CASSAQGSQPQHF.

CDR3 nucleotide sequence: TGTGCCAGTAGTCTCTTCGGACCGGACTCTGGAAACACCATATATTTT. Translated: CASSLFGPDSGNTIYF. The rearrangement joins TRBV19 to TRBJ1-3; D uncertain. The V gene's germline CDR1 is LNHDA and CDR2 SQIVND (reference sequence). CDR3 length: 16 residues. Trimming took 5 bases from V and 0 from J, leaving 14 bases between them.

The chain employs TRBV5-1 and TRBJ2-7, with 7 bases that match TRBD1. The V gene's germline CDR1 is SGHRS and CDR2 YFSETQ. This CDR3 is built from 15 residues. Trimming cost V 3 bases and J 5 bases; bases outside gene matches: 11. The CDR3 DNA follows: TGCGCCAGCAGCTCCATCGACAGGGTAAGGGACGAGCAGTACTTC. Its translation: CASSSIDRVRDEQYF.

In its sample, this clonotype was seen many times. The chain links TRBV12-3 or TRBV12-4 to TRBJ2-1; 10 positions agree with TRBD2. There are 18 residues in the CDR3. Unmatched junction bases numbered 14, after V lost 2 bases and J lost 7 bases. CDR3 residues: CASSLSPFEREGRNEQFF. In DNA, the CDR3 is TGTGCCAGCAGTTTATCTCCATTTGAGCGGGAGGGCCGGAATGAGCAGTTCTTC.

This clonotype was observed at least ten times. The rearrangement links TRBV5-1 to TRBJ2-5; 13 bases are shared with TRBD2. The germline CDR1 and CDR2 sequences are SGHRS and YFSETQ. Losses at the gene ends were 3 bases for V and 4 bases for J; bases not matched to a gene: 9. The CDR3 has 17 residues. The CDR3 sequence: CASSWGPGLAGSETQYF. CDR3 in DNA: TGCGCCAGCAGCTGGGGGCCGGGACTAGCGGGGTCAGAGACCCAGTACTTC.

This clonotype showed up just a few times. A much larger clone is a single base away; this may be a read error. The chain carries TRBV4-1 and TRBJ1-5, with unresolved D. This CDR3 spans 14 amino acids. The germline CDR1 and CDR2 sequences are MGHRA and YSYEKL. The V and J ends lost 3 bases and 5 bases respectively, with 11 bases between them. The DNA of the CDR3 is TGCGCCAGCAGCCAGCAGATAGGGTATCAGCCCCAGCATTTT. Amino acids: CASSQQIGYQPQHF.

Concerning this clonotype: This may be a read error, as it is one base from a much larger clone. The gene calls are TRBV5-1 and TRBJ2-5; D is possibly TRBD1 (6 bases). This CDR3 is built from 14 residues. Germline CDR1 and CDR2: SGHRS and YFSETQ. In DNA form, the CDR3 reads TGCGCCAGCAGCTTCCGGGACACCCAAGACACCCAGTACTTC. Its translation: CASSFRDTQDTQYF.

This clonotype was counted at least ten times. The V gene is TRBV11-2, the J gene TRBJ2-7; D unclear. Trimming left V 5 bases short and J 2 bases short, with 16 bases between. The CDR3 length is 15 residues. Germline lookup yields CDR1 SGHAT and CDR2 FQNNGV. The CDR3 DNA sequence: TGTGCCAGCAGCCCCTCCCGGTACAGACCCTACGAGCAGTACTTC. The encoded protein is CASSPSRYRPYEQYF.

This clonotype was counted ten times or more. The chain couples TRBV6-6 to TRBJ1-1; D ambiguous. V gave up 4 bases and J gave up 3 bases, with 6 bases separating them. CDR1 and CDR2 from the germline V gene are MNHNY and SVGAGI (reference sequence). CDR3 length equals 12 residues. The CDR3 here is CASSFADTEAFF. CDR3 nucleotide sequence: TGTGCCAGCAGTTTTGCAGACACTGAAGCTTTCTTT.

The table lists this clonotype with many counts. This chain's CDR3 is CASSLNQDRYGYTF. CDR3 coding DNA: TGTGCCAGCAGCCTAAATCAGGACAGATATGGCTACACCTTC. This chain joins TRBV3-1 and TRBJ1-2; D perhaps matches TRBD1 (6 bases). V was trimmed by 4 bases and J by 5 bases, leaving 14 bases between them. The CDR3 consists of 14 residues. The germline V gene encodes CDR1 LGHDT and CDR2 YNNKEL (reference sequence).

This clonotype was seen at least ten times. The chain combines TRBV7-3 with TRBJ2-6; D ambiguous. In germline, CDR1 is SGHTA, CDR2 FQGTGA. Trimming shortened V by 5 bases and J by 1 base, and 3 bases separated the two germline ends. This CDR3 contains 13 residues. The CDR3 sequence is CASSPSGANVLTF. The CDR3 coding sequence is TGTGCCAGCAGCCCGTCTGGGGCCAACGTCCTGACTTTC.

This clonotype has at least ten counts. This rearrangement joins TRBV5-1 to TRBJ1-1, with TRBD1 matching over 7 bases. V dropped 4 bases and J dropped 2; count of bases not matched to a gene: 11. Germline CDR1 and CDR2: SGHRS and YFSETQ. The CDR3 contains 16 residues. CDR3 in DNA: TGCGCCAGCAGCCCGAAGTACTACAGGGGCAACACTGAAGCTTTCTTT. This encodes CASSPKYYRGNTEAFF. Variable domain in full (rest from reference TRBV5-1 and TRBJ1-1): KAGVTQTPRYLIKTRGQQVTLSCSPISGHRSVSWYQQTPGQGLQFLFEYFSETQRNKGNFPGRFSGRQFSNSRSEMNVSTLELGDSALYLCASSPKYYRGNTEAFFGQGTRLTVV.

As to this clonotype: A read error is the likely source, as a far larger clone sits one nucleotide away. CDR3 region: CASRQQGAGAGAIVLTF. The CDR3 DNA is TGTGCCAGCAGGCAACAGGGGGCAGGGGCTGGGGCCATCGTCCTGACTTTC. The chain has TRBV12-3 or TRBV12-4 and TRBJ2-6; 9 nucleotides agree with TRBD1. The CDR3 totals 17 residues.

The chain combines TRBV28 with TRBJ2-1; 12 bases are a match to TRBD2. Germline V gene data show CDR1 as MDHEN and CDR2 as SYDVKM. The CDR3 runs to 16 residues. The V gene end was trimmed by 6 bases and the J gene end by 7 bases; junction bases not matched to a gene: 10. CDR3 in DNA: TGTGCCAGCAGCAACCTACTAGCGGGAGGTAATAATGAGCAGTTCTTC. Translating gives CASSNLLAGGNNEQFF.

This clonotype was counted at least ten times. The CDR3 loop reads CASSDSDRSYYNEQFF. In DNA form, the CDR3 reads TGTGCCAGCAGTGACTCTGACAGGTCGTACTACAATGAGCAGTTCTTC. This chain links TRBV6-4 with TRBJ2-1; D is possibly TRBD1 (6 bases). CDR1 is MRHNA and CDR2 is SNTAGT in the germline V gene. The CDR3 has 16 amino acids. Trimming stripped 0 bases from V and 3 bases from J, with 12 bases between.

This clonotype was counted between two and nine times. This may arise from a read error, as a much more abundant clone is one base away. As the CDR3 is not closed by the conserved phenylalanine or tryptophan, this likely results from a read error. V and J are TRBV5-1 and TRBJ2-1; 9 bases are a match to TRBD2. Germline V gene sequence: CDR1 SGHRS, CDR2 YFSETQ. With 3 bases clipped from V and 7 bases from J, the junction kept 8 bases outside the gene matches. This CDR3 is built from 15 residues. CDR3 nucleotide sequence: TGCGCCAGCAGCTACCTAGCGGGAAGGGGGAATGAGCAGTTCTCC. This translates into CASSYLAGRGNEQFS.

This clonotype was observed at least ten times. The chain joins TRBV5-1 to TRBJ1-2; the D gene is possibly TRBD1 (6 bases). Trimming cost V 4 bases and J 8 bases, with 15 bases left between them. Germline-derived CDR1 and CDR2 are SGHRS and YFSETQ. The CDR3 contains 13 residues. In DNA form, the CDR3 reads TGCGCCAGCAGCCCTGACGGACAGACAGGCTACACCTTC. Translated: CASSPDGQTGYTF.

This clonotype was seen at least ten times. The chain's CDR3 is CASSVELAGEWIRETQYF. The CDR3 DNA reads TGTGCCAGCAGTGTTGAGCTAGCGGGAGAGTGGATCCGAGAGACCCAGTACTTC. V usage is TRBV25-1 and J usage is TRBJ2-5; TRBD2 matches 10 bases. The CDR3 spans 18 residues. In germline, CDR1 is MGHDK, CDR2 SYGVNS. The V gene end was trimmed by 4 bases and the J gene end by 4 bases; junction bases not matched to a gene: 15.

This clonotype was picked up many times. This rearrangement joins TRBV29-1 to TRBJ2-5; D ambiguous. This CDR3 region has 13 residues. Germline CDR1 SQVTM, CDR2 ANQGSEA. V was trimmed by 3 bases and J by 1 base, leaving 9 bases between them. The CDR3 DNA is TGCAGCGTTGACCTACAGAGCCAAGAGACCCAGTACTTC. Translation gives CSVDLQSQETQYF. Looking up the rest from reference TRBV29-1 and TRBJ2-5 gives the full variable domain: SAVISQKPSRDICQRGTSLTIQCQVDSQVTMMFWYRQQPGQSLTLIATANQGSEATYESGFVIDKFPISRPNLTFSTLTVSNMSPEDSSIYLCSVDLQSQETQYFGPGTRLLVL.

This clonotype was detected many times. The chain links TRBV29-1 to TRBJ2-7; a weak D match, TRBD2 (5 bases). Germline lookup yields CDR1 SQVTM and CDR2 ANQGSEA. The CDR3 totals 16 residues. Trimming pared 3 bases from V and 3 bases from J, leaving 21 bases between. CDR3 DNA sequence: TGCAGCGTTGAGGCGGCGAGTGAGGGAATCGGCTACGAGCAGTACTTC. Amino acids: CSVEAASEGIGYEQYF.

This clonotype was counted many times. The CDR3 sequence is CATSAASGSDAYNEQFF. The CDR3 nucleotides are TGTGCCACCAGTGCTGCTAGCGGGAGCGACGCCTACAATGAGCAGTTCTTC. The V gene is TRBV24-1, the J gene TRBJ2-1; 10 bases line up with TRBD2. Trimming at V came to 5 bases and at J to 2 bases, leaving 8 bases not matched to a gene. The CDR3 extends over 17 amino acids. Germline-derived CDR1 and CDR2 are KGHDR and SFDVKD.